These 21 T cell receptor beta chains share one sample of origin, sequenced in a study of T cells in Graves' hyperthyroidism and ophthalmopathy. Amplification of TCR beta CDR3 regions was performed using RNA transcripts as template. Researchers ran a first-round RT-PCR on the TCR CDR3 using the HTBI primer set. In TCRdb, the multiplex PCR reads were re-called with MiXCR into one record per CDR3 protein. The sample consists of a few hundred thousand distinct CDR3 sequences, approximately 14% of them appearing once. The sample comprised blood. The source of these receptors is a woman in her thirties with Graves' ophthalmopathy.

This clonotype occurred many times. The rearrangement joins TRBV20-1 to TRBJ2-1, with D unclear. The germline V gene has CDR1 DFQATT and CDR2 SNEGSKA (reference sequence). This CDR3 has 13 amino acids. Trimming cost V 0 bases and J 9 bases, with 12 bases left between them. CDR3: CSARDLIETEQFF. The CDR3, as DNA: TGCAGTGCTAGAGATCTTATAGAGACTGAGCAGTTCTTC.

The chain carries TRBV28 and TRBJ2-2; TRBD2 matches at 9 bases. Germline CDR1 MDHEN, CDR2 SYDVKM. CDR3 length equals 14 residues. Germline trimming cut 5 bases from V and 7 bases from J; bases unmatched to any gene: 5. In DNA, the CDR3 is TGTGCCAGCAGTCGGACTAGCGCTAGCGGGGAGCTGTTTTTT. Translated: CASSRTSASGELFF. Based on the CDR3 plus reference TRBV28 and TRBJ2-2, the full variable domain is DVKVTQSSRYLVKRTGEKVFLECVQDMDHENMFWYRQDPGLGLRLIYFSYDVKMKEKGDIPEGYSVSREKKERFSLILESASTNQTSMYLCASSRTSASGELFFGEGSRLTVL.

This clonotype has only a few counts. The chain joins TRBV5-8 to TRBJ2-3, with D perhaps given as TRBD1 or TRBD2 (6 bases each). The CDR3 is 16 residues long. Germline CDR1 is SGHTS and CDR2 is YDEGEE. V dropped 3 bases and J dropped 0 bases, with 14 bases sitting between them. CDR3 nucleotides: TGTGCCAGCAGCTACCTAGGGGGGCCTAGCACAGATACGCAGTATTTT. It codes for CASSYLGGPSTDTQYF.

This clonotype occurred many times. The J gene is TRBJ1-5, the V gene TRBV6-1, with D tentatively TRBD1 (6 bases). With 6 bases removed from V and 11 bases from J, the gap between germline ends came to 20 bases. CDR1 is MNHNS, CDR2 SASEGT, per germline. The CDR3 sequence is 14 residues long. The CDR3 loop is CASRNEVGGGTQHF. In DNA, the CDR3 is TGTGCCAGCAGGAACGAAGTAGGGGGGGGCACCCAGCATTTT.

This clonotype appeared many times. The rearrangement joins TRBV27 to TRBJ2-1; D call uncertain. V was clipped by 4 bases and J by 10 bases, with 20 bases between them. CDR3 length: 15 amino acids. Germline values: CDR1 MNHEY, CDR2 SMNVEV (reference sequence). The DNA of the CDR3 is TGTGCCAGCAGTTCGAATAGGACGCCCCTCAACGAGCAGTTCTTC. Protein: CASSSNRTPLNEQFF.

This clonotype was picked up many times. This chain links TRBV12-3 or TRBV12-4 with TRBJ1-1; D unclear. This CDR3 has 13 residues. V lost 7 bases to trimming and J lost 4 bases, with 13 bases between them. The DNA of the CDR3 is TGTGCCAGCATCCGACTGGCGGGCACTGAAGCTTTCTTT. This translates into CASIRLAGTEAFF.

V gene TRBV20-1 combines with J gene TRBJ2-3; 9 nucleotides line up with TRBD2. The J segment lost 1 base and the V segment lost 8 bases, leaving 13 bases of the junction unmatched. Germline V gives CDR1 DFQATT, CDR2 SNEGSKA (reference sequence). The CDR3 covers 16 residues. The CDR3 region has the DNA TGCAGTTCCACCACTGGCGGGGGGGCCGGCACAGATACGCAGTATTTT. Protein: CSSTTGGGAGTDTQYF.

This clonotype was counted only a few times. The genes are TRBV5-1 and TRBJ1-3; D gene ambiguous. From germline, CDR1 is SGHRS and CDR2 YFSETQ. V was shortened by 0 bases and J by 0 bases, with 13 bases between the two germline ends. The CDR3 has 17 residues. The CDR3 loop is CASSLEGRIYSGNTIYF. CDR3 DNA sequence: TGCGCCAGCAGCTTGGAGGGAAGGATATACTCTGGAAACACCATATATTTT. Full variable domain (outside the CDR3, taken from reference TRBV5-1 and TRBJ1-3): KAGVTQTPRYLIKTRGQQVTLSCSPISGHRSVSWYQQTPGQGLQFLFEYFSETQRNKGNFPGRFSGRQFSNSRSEMNVSTLELGDSALYLCASSLEGRIYSGNTIYFGEGSWLTVV.

This clonotype was observed many times. The CDR3 spells CASSGLAGGMGEQFF. The CDR3 coding sequence is TGTGCCAGCAGCGGACTAGCGGGGGGGATGGGTGAGCAGTTCTTC. The chain recombines TRBV2 with TRBJ2-1; 15 nucleotides match TRBD2. The CDR3 covers 15 residues. V trimming: 6 bases; J trimming: 9 bases; junction bases outside the gene matches: 6. Germline CDR1 reads SNHLY; CDR2 reads FYNNEI.

This clonotype has a count of ten or more. The rearrangement links TRBV28 to TRBJ2-7, with D uncertain. Between the trimmed V and J ends, which lost 3 bases and 2 bases, there was a span of 8 bases. The CDR3 spans 13 residues. The germline V gene has CDR1 MDHEN and CDR2 SYDVKM. The CDR3 DNA reads TGTGCCAGCAGTTTCGCGTTAACCTACGAGCAGTACTTC. Translated, it gives CASSFALTYEQYF.

The chain employs TRBV6-1 and TRBJ1-5, with no clear D. Germline V gives CDR1 MNHNS, CDR2 SASEGT. V gave up 9 bases and J gave up 12 bases, with 21 bases separating them. CDR3 length: 13 residues. CDR3 loop: CASVNAELFVQHF. DNA for the CDR3: TGTGCCAGTGTTAACGCGGAGTTGTTCGTCCAGCATTTT.

This clonotype has at least ten counts. The chain combines TRBV12-5 with TRBJ2-7; D is ambiguous. CDR1 is LGHNT, CDR2 FRNRAP, per germline. CDR3 length: 14 amino acids. The V end lost 3 bases, the J end lost 0 bases, and 9 bases lay between the germline ends. CDR3 in DNA: TGTGCTAGTGGTTTCGGCCGGTACTCCTACGAGCAGTACTTC. Translating it yields CASGFGRYSYEQYF. The complete variable domain, with remaining parts taken from reference TRBV12-5 and TRBJ2-7, reads DARVTQTPRHKVTEMGQEVTMRCQPILGHNTVFWYRQTMMQGLELLAYFRNRAPLDDSGMPKDRFSAEMPDATLATLKIQPSEPRDSAVYFCASGFGRYSYEQYFGPGTRLTVT.

The gene calls are TRBV20-1 and TRBJ2-6; 7 bases are a match to TRBD1. Germline-derived CDR1 and CDR2 are DFQATT and SNEGSKA (reference sequence). J was trimmed by 0 bases and V by 5 bases; bases with no gene match: 10. CDR3 size: 17 residues. CDR3 in amino acids: CSARTGTENSGANVLTF. CDR3 nucleotide sequence: TGCAGTGCTCGTACAGGGACAGAGAACTCTGGGGCCAACGTCCTGACTTTC.

The J gene is TRBJ2-1, the V gene TRBV2; TRBD2 agrees at 9 bases. The V segment lost 2 bases and the J segment 9 bases; nucleotides outside the gene matches: 8. The length of the CDR3 is 15 residues. The germline CDR1 and CDR2 sequences are SNHLY and FYNNEI. CDR3 nucleotide sequence: TGTGCCAGCAGTGAATTGCGGGGGGGCCTAAGTGAGCAGTTCTTC. This encodes CASSELRGGLSEQFF.

This clonotype appeared many times. V usage is TRBV7-2 and J usage is TRBJ2-3, with D perhaps TRBD1 (6 bases). CDR1 is SGHTA, CDR2 FQGNSA, per germline. The CDR3 contains 13 residues. The V end was cut by 5 bases, the J end by 3 bases, with 9 bases between. CDR3 in DNA: TGTGCCAGCAGCCAGGGGCCAACAGATACGCAGTATTTT. It specifies CASSQGPTDTQYF.

On this clonotype: This could be a read error, since a much larger clone is one nucleotide away. The chain couples TRBV20-1 to TRBJ2-7; 7 bases agree with TRBD1. Germline CDR1 is DFQATT and CDR2 is SNEGSKA (reference sequence). This CDR3 region has 13 residues. The CDR3, as DNA: TGCAGTGCTTCACCGGGACAGTCCTACGAGCAGCACTTC. This gives the protein CSASPGQSYEQHF.

This clonotype was seen repeatedly, ten times or more. The rearrangement joins TRBV20-1 to TRBJ2-6; D not certain. The CDR3 sequence is 15 residues long. The V gene lost 3 bases and the J gene lost 0 bases, with 9 bases spanning the gap. Germline V gives CDR1 DFQATT, CDR2 SNEGSKA (reference sequence). The CDR3 DNA sequence: TGCAGTGCTAGGGACCCGAGCTCTGGGGCCAACGTCCTGACTTTC. Its protein product is CSARDPSSGANVLTF.

This clonotype has at least ten counts. The chain recombines TRBV6-5 with TRBJ1-6; TRBD1 aligns across 7 bases. J gave up 6 bases and V 2 bases, and 7 bases lay outside the gene matches. This CDR3 region has 16 residues. In germline, CDR1 is MNHEY, CDR2 SVGAGI. In DNA, the CDR3 is TGTGCCAGCAGTTACAGGGGACAGTCCAGTAATTCACCCCTCCACTTT. Amino acid sequence: CASSYRGQSSNSPLHF.

V is TRBV4-2 and J is TRBJ2-7; 10 bases agree with TRBD2. V dropped 3 bases and J dropped 4; count of bases not matched to a gene: 9. Germline V CDR1 and CDR2: LGHNA, YNFKEQ. CDR3 length: 16 amino acids. CDR3 sequence reads: CASSHASAGGRYEQYF. DNA of the CDR3: TGTGCCAGCAGCCATGCTTCAGCGGGGGGGCGATACGAGCAGTACTTC.

This clonotype was counted at least ten times. The chain is built from TRBV29-1 and TRBJ2-7, with a tentative D call TRBD1 (6 bases). Trimming took 5 bases from V and 3 from J, leaving 17 bases between them. The germline V gene has CDR1 SQVTM and CDR2 ANQGSEA. The CDR3 contains 14 residues. Written as DNA, the CDR3 is TGCAGCGTTAGACAGGCCTCTAACTTCTACGAGCAGTACTTC. Amino acids: CSVRQASNFYEQYF.

This clonotype was seen many times. The chain joins TRBV6-5 to TRBJ1-5; 7 bases align to TRBD1. Germline loops: CDR1 MNHEY, CDR2 SVGAGI. The CDR3 length is 16 residues. V was clipped by 4 bases and J by 2 bases; unmatched bases: 8. The CDR3 bases are TGTGCCAGCAGTTCTACAGGGGCGCAGGGCAATCAGCCCCAGCATTTT. This encodes CASSSTGAQGNQPQHF.